The clone carrying this T cell receptor beta chain came up once. Its specificity is not known. The data stem from a study of cytomegalovirus exposure and HLA in healthy donors. Study-wide findings and caveats: Excluded: some indistinguishable V segments such as TRBV6-2 and TRBV6-3. Later work associated 17,000 or so TCR beta sequences with HLA alleles at 0.05 false discovery rate. TCR beta chains numbering roughly 150 were designated cytomegalovirus-associated.

The germline gives CDR1 SGHRS, CDR2 YFSETQ. J gave up 4 bases and V 5 bases, and 6 bases lay outside the gene matches. CDR3 size: 15 residues. The PCR used 60 Vbeta and 13 Jbeta primers. Authors' analysis steps: Approximately 83 million unique TCR beta chains, roughly 10 million shared, were counted in a later analysis. Some clones are missing from TCRdb's copy, which holds only in-frame ones; the method was immunoSEQ multiplex PCR. That table furnishes V, J and clone size, whereas the DNA furnished D and trimming. The sample includes about 100,000 clones, about 75% of them seen just once. The gene calls are TRBV5-1 and TRBJ2-7; 13 positions agree with TRBD2. The clonotype comes from a man in his forties or fifties in good health and CMV-seropositive. The specimen sequenced was PBMCs. The CDR3 sequence is CASRSTSGGRYEQYF. The CDR3 DNA is TGCGCCAGCAGATCGACTAGCGGGGGGAGGTACGAGCAGTACTTC.